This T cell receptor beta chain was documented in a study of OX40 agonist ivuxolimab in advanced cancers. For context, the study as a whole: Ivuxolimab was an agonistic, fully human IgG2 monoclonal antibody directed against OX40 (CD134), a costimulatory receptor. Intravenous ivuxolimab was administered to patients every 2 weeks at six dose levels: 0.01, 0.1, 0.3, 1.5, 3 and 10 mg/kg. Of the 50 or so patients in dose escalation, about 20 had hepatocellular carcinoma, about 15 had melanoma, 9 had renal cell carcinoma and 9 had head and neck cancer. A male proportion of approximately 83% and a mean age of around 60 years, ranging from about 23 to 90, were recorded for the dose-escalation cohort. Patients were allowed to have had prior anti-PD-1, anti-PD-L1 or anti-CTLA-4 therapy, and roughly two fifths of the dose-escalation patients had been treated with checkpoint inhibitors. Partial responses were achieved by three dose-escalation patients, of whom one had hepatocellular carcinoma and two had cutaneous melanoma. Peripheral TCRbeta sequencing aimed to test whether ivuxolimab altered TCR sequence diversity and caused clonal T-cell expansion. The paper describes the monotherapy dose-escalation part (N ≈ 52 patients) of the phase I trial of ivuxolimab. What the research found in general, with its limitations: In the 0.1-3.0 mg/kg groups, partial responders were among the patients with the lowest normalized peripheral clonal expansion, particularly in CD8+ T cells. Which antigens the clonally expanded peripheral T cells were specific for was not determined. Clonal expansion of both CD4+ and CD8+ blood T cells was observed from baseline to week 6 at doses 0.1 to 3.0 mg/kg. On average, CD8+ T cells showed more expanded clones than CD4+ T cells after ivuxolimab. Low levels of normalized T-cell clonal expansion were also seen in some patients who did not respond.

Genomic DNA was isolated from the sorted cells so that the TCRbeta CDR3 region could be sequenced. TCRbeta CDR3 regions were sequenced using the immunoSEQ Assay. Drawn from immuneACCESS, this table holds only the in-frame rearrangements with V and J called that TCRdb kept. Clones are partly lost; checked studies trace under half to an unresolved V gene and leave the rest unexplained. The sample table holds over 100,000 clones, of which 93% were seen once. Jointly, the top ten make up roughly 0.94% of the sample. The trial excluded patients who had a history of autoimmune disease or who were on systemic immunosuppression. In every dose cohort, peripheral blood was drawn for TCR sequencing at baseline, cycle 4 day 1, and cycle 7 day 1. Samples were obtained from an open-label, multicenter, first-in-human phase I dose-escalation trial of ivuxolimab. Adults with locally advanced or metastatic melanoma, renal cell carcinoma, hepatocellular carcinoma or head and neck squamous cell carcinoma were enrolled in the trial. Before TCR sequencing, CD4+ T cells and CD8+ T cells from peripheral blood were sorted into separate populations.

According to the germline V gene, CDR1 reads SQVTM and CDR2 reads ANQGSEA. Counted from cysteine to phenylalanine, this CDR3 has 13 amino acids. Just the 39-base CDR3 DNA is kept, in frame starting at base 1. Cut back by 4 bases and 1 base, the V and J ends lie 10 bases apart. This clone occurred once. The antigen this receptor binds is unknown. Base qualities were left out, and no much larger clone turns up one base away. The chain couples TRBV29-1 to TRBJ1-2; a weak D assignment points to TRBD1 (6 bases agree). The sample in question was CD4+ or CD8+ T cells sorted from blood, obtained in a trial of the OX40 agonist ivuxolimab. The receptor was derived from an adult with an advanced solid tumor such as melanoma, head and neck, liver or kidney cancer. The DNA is TGCAGCGTTGGGACAGACCTTAACTATGGCTACACCTTC. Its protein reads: CSVGTDLNYGYTF.